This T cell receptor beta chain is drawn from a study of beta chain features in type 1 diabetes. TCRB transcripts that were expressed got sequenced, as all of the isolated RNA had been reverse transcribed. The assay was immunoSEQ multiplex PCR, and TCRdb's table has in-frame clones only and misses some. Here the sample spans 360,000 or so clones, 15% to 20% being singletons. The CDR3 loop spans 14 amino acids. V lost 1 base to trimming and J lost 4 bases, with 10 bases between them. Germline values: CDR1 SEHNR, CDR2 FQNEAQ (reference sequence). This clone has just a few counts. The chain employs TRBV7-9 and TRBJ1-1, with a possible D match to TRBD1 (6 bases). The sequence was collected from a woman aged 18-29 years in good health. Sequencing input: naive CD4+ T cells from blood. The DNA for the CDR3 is TGTGCCAGCAGCTTAGGACAGGTAGTCACTGAAGCTTTCTTT. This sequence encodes CASSLGQVVTEAFF.